A selection of T cell receptor beta chains follows, all from one sample in a study of cytomegalovirus exposure and HLA in healthy donors. The repertoire was sequenced with immunoSEQ multiplex PCR; TCRdb's copy has only in-frame clones and lacks some. The top ten clones hold 1% to 1.2% of a sample with roughly 220,000 clones, about 90% of them seen once. Sequenced input: PBMCs. All receptors come from a young woman in good health and CMV-seronegative. CDR3s include the opening cysteine and the closing phenylalanine or tryptophan. A D gene is named only where the DNA matches it firmly. Clone size is stated in some rows and not others, as once, few, many or a class when expanded.

>TRBV2|TRBD1|TRBJ1-4|NA
CASSQDRGSEKLFF
TGTGCCAGCAGTCAGGACAGGGGTTCTGAAAAACTGTTTTTT
>TRBV2|TRBD2|TRBJ2-3|NA
CASSAIAGYTDTQYF
TGTGCCAGCAGTGCAATAGCGGGATACACAGATACGCAGTATTTT
>TRBV2|NA|TRBJ1-2|once
CASSEGVGGYTF
TGTGCCAGCAGTGAAGGGGTCGGGGGCTACACCTTC
>TRBV7-6|TRBD2|TRBJ2-3|few
CASGESGGGGTDTQYF
TGTGCCAGCGGAGAGTCGGGGGGGGGTGGCACAGATACGCAGTATTTT
>TRBV30|TRBD2|TRBJ2-2|NA
CAWRALAGDTGELFF
TGTGCCTGGAGGGCTCTGGCGGGGGACACCGGGGAGCTGTTTTTT
>TRBV5-1|TRBD2|TRBJ2-3|NA
CASSSSGRTDTQYF
TGCGCCAGCAGCTCCAGCGGGAGGACAGATACGCAGTATTTT
>TRBV5-4|NA|TRBJ1-1|once
CASSSRQAGGTEAFF
TGTGCCAGCAGCTCCCGACAGGCGGGGGGCACTGAAGCTTTCTTT
>TRBV6-5|NA|TRBJ2-7|NA
CASSSFPGQGYEQYF
TGTGCCAGCAGTTCCTTTCCGGGACAAGGCTACGAGCAGTACTTC
>TRBV7-3|NA|TRBJ1-1|NA
CASSVQGWGTEAFF
TGTGCCAGCAGCGTCCAGGGCTGGGGCACTGAAGCTTTCTTT
>TRBV13|NA|TRBJ2-7|NA
CASSRGRGRTYEQYF
TGTGCCAGCAGCCGGGGCAGGGGACGAACCTACGAGCAGTACTTC
>TRBV6-1|TRBD1|TRBJ2-7|NA
CASRIGTGNYEQYF
TGTGCCAGCAGGATCGGGACAGGTAACTACGAGCAGTACTTC
>TRBV7-2|TRBD1|TRBJ2-7|NA
CASSLNRGRLGEQYF
TGTGCCAGCAGCCTGAACAGGGGGCGTTTGGGCGAGCAGTACTTC